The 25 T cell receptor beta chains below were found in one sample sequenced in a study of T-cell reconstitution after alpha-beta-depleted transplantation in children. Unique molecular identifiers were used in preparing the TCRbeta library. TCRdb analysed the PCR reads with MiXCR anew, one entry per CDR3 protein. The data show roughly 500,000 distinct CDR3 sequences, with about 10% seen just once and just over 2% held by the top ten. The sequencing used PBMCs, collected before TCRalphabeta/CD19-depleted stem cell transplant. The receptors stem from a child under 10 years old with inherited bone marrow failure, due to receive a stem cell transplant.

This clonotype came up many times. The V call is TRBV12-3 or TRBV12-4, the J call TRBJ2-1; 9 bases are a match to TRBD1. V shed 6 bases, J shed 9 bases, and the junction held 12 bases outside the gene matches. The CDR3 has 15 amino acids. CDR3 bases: TGTGCCAGCAGCTTCCGGGACAGGGTTAACGGTGAGCAGTTCTTC. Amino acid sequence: CASSFRDRVNGEQFF.

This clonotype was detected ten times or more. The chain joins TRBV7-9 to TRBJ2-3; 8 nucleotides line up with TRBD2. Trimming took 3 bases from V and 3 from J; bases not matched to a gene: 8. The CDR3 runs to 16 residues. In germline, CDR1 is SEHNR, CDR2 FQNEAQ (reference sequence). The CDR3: CASSFWGGRITDTQYF. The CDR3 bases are TGTGCCAGCAGCTTTTGGGGCGGGAGGATAACAGATACGCAGTATTTT.

As DNA, the CDR3 is TGTGCCAGCAGTTTACCAGACAGGGAGACCCAGTACTTC. Residues: CASSLPDRETQYF. V gene TRBV28 combines with J gene TRBJ2-5, with D maybe TRBD1 (6 bases). The CDR3 consists of 13 residues. V lost 2 bases, J lost 5 bases, and 9 bases lay in between. CDR1 and CDR2 (germline): MDHEN, SYDVKM.

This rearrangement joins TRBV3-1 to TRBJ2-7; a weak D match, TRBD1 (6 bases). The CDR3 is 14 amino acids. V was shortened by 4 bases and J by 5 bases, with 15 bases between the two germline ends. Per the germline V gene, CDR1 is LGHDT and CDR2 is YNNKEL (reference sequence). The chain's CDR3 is CASSRESRGHEQYF. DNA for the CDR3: TGTGCCAGCAGCCGAGAGAGCAGGGGACACGAGCAGTACTTC.

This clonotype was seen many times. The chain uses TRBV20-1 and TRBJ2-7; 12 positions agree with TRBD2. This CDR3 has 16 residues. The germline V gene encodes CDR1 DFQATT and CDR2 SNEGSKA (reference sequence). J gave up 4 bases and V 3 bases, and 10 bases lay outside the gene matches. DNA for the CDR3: TGCAGTGCTAGTGGCCCCATAGGGACTAGCGGGTACGAGCAGTACTTC. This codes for CSASGPIGTSGYEQYF.

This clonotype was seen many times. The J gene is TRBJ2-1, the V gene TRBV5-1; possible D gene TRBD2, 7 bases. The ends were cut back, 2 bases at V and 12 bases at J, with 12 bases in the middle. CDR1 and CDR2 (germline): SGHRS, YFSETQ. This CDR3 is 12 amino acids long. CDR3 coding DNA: TGCGCCAGCAGCTTCGGGGGGCTGGGGCAGTTCTTC. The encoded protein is CASSFGGLGQFF.

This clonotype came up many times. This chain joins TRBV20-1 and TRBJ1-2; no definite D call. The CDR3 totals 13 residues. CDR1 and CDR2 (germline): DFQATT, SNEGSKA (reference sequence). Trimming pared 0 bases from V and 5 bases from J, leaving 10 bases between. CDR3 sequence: CSARDRMSYGYTF. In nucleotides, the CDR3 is TGCAGTGCTAGAGATCGGATGAGTTATGGCTACACCTTC.

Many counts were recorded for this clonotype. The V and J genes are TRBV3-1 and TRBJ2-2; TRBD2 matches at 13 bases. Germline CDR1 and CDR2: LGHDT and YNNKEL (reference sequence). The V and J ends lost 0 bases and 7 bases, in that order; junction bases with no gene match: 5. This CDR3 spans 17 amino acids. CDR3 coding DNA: TGTGCCAGCAGCCAAGATTTACTAGCGGGAGGGAACGGGGAGCTGTTTTTT. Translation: CASSQDLLAGGNGELFF.

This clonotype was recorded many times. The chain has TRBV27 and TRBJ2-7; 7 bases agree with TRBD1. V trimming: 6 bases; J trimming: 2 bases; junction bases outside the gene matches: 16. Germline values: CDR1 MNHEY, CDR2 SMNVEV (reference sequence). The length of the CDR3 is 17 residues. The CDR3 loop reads CASRETGTVDFPYEQYF. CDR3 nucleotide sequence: TGTGCCAGCAGGGAGACAGGGACGGTCGATTTCCCCTACGAGCAGTACTTC.

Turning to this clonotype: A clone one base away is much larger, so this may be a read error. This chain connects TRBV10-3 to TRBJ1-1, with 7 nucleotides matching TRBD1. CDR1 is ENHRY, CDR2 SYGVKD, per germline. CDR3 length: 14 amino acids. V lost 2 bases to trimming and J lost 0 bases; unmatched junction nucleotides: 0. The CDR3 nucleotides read TGTGCCATCAGTGAGAGGGGGCTGAACACTGAAGCTTTCTTT. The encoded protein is CAISERGLNTEAFF.

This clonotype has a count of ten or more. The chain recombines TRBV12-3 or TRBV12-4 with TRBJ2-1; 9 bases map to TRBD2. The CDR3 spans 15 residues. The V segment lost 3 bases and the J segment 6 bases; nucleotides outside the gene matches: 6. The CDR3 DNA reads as TGTGCCAGCAGTTTCCGACTAGCGGTTGGCAATGAGCAGTTCTTC. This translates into CASSFRLAVGNEQFF.

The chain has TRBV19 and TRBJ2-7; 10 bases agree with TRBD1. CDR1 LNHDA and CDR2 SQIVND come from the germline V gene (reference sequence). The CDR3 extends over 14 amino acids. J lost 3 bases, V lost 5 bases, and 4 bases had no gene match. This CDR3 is CASSRWTGGYEQYF. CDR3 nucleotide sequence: TGTGCCAGTAGTCGGTGGACAGGGGGCTACGAGCAGTACTTC.

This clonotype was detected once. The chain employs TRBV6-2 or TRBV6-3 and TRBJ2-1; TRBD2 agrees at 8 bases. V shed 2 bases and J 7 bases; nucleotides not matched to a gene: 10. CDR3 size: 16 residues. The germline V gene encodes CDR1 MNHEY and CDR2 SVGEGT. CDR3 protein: CASSYGIAGPPNEQFF. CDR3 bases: TGTGCCAGCAGTTACGGCATAGCGGGACCGCCGAATGAGCAGTTCTTC.

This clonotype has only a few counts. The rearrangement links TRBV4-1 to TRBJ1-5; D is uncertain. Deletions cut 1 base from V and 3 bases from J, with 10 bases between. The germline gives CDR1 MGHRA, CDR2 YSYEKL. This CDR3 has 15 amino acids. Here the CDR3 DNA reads TGCGCCAGCAGCCAAGTCTACACCAACAATCAGCCCCAGCATTTT. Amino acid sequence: CASSQVYTNNQPQHF.

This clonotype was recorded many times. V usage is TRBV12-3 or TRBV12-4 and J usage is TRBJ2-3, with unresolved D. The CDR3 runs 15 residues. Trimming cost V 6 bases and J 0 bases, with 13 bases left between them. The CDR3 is CASSPRRPSTDTQYF. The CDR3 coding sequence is TGTGCCAGCAGCCCCCGGCGACCCAGCACAGATACGCAGTATTTT.

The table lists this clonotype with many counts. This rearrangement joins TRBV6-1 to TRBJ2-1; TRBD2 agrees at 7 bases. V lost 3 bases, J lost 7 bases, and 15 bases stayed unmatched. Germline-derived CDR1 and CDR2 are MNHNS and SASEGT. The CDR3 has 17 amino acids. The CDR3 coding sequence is TGTGCCAGCAGTGATATGCCTGGCGGGAGCCTCTGGAATGAGCAGTTCTTC. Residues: CASSDMPGGSLWNEQFF.

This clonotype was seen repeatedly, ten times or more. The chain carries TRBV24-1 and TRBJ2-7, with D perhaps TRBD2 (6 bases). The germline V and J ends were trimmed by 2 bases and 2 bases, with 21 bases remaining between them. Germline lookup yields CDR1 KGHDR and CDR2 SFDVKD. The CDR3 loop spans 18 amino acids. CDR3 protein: CATSDSPTLLATTYEQYF. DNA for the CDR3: TGTGCCACCAGTGATTCCCCCACGTTGCTAGCGACAACCTACGAGCAGTACTTC.

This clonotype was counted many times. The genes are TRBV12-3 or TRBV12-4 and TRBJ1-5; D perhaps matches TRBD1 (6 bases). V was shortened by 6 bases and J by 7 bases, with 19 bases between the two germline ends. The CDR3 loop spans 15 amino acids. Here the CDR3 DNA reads TGTGCCAGCAGCCCGGTTGGGGGCAACGGGCAGCCCCAGCATTTT. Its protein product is CASSPVGGNGQPQHF.

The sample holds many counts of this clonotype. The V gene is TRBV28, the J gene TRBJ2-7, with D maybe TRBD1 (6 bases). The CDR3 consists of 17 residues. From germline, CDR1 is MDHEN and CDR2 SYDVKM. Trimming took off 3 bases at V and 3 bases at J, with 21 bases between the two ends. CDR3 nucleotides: TGTGCCAGCAGTTTTGTGAGATCAGGGGCGGTGTACTACGAGCAGTACTTC. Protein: CASSFVRSGAVYYEQYF.

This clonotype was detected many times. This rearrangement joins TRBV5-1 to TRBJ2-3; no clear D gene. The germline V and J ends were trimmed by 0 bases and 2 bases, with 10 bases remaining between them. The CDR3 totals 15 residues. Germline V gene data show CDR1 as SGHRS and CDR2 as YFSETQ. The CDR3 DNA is TGCGCCAGCAGCTTGGGACTTCCAAACACAGATACGCAGTATTTT. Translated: CASSLGLPNTDTQYF.

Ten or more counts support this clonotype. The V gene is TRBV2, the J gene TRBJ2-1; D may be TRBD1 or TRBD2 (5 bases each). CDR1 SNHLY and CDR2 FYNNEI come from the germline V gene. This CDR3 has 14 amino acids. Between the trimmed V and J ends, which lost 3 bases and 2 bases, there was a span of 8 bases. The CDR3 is CASSEGTAYNEQFF. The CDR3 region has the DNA TGTGCCAGCAGTGAGGGGACCGCCTACAATGAGCAGTTCTTC.

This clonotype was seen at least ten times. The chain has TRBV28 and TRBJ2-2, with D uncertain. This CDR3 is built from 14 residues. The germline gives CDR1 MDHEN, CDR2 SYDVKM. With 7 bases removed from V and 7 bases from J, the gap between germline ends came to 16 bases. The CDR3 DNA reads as TGTGCCAGCACCCGTATACCTAAGGGCGGGGAGCTGTTTTTT. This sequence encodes CASTRIPKGGELFF.

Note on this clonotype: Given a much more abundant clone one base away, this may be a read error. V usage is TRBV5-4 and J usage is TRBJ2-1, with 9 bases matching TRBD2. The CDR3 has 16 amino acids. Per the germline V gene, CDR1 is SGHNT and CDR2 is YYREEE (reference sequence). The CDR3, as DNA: TGTGCCAGCAGCTTAATCGCGGCTAGCGGGGACAATGACCAGTTCTTC. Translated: CASSLIAASGDNDQFF.

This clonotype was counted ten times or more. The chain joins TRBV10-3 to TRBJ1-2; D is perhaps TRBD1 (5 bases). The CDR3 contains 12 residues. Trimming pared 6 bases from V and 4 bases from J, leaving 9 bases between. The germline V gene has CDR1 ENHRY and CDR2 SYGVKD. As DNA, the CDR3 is TGTGCCATCAGGAGGGGAAGCTATGGCTACACCTTC. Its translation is CAIRRGSYGYTF.

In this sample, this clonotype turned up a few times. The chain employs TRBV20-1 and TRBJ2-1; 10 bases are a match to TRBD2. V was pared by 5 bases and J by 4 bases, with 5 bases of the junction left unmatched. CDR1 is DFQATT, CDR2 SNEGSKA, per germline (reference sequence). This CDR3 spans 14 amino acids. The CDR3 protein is CSAGAGGPYNEQFF. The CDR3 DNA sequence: TGCAGTGCTGGAGCGGGAGGGCCTTACAATGAGCAGTTCTTC.